This TCR beta chain was captured by sequencing in a study of T cells in Graves' hyperthyroidism and ophthalmopathy. The overall study: Upon initial diagnosis and before any treatment, peripheral blood was collected. Study-level findings and limits: Researchers report that a 13 V-J model separated ophthalmopathy from stable hyperthyroidism.

This clonotype was found many times. Its antigen is undetermined. V was pared by 6 bases and J by 3 bases, with 12 bases of the junction left unmatched. Germline CDR1 and CDR2: PRHDT and FYEKMQ (reference sequence). The CDR3 runs to 16 residues. The study left out patients who had uncontrolled infection, other autoimmune disease, pregnancy or lactation. Each 10 ml fresh peripheral blood draw supplied the PBMCs. The CDR3 regions of TCR beta were amplified from RNA transcripts. An initial round of RT-PCR targeting the TCR CDR3 relied on the HTBI primer set. TCRdb recomputed calls from the multiplex PCR reads with MiXCR, one row per CDR3 protein. The table has about 740,000 distinct CDR3 sequences, 12% to 15% seen once; the top ten hold roughly 10%.

This TCR was sampled from a woman younger than 35 with Graves' hyperthyroidism. This sequence joins TRBV13 and TRBJ2-7; 9 nucleotides agree with TRBD2. The material sequenced was blood. The CDR3 is CASSPFAGGILYEQYF. CDR3 nucleotides: TGTGCCAGCAGTCCTTTTGCGGGAGGGATCCTCTACGAGCAGTACTTC.